Each of the 23 T cell receptor beta chains below was sequenced from the same sample in a study of T cell responses to AZD1222 COVID-19 vaccine. TCRdb's table, derived via immunoSEQ multiplex PCR, lists solely in-frame clones and lacks some. The profile shows 80,000 to 100,000 clones, about 90% of them singletons. Source: peripheral blood, taken on day 0 of MenACWY control vaccination. The receptors shown here come from an adult in good health.

The rearrangement links TRBV28 to TRBJ1-5; D is ambiguous. The CDR3 extends over 16 amino acids. CDR1 is MDHEN, CDR2 SYDVKM, per germline. V shed 6 bases and J shed 4 bases, with 19 bases lying between them. CDR3 in amino acids: CASRGGGLRLNQPQHF. CDR3 coding DNA: TGTGCCAGCAGGGGAGGAGGGTTAAGGTTAAATCAGCCCCAGCATTTT.

The genes are TRBV4-1 and TRBJ2-5, with D hard to call. The germline CDR1 and CDR2 sequences are MGHRA and YSYEKL. There are 13 residues in the CDR3. Trimming cost V 1 base and J 4 bases, with 7 bases left between them. CDR3 sequence (DNA): TGCGCCAGCAGCCAAGTGCGTCTAGAGACCCAGTACTTC. This sequence encodes CASSQVRLETQYF.

This clone has only one observation. The chain employs TRBV9 and TRBJ1-2; weak D call: TRBD1 (5 bases). The germline CDR1 and CDR2 sequences are SGDLS and YYNGEE. This CDR3 has 15 amino acids. Trimming left V 1 base short and J 0 bases short, with 10 bases between. This chain's CDR3 is CASSVMTAANYGYTF. The CDR3 DNA reads TGTGCCAGCAGCGTAATGACAGCCGCTAACTATGGCTACACCTTC.

This chain uses TRBV7-8 with TRBJ2-7; no definite D call. Germline CDR1 is SGHVS and CDR2 is FQNEAQ. The V gene lost 5 bases and the J gene lost 10 bases, with 15 bases spanning the gap. The CDR3 runs 12 residues. The CDR3 bases are TGTGCCAGCAGCCCAATTCGGGCTCCTCAGTACTTC. Protein: CASSPIRAPQYF.

J is TRBJ1-6 and V is TRBV11-2; no definite D call. Trimming left V 4 bases short and J 5 bases short, with 9 bases between. The CDR3 runs 14 residues. Germline values: CDR1 SGHAT, CDR2 FQNNGV. CDR3 residues: CASSSWTDNSPLHF. In DNA form, the CDR3 reads TGTGCCAGCAGCTCATGGACTGATAATTCACCCCTCCACTTT.

The chain uses TRBV20-1 and TRBJ2-3, with D possibly matching TRBD2 (6 bases). CDR1 is DFQATT, CDR2 SNEGSKA, per germline (reference sequence). The V end lost 3 bases, the J end lost 6 bases, and 7 bases lay between the germline ends. This CDR3 has 11 amino acids. The CDR3 region has the DNA TGCAGTGCTAGGGCGGGGGATACGCAGTATTTT. Encoded protein: CSARAGDTQYF.

In DNA, the CDR3 is TGTGCCAGCAGCTTAGCTATGGATGGCTACACCTTC. It is translated as CASSLAMDGYTF. The rearrangement uses TRBV7-9 and TRBJ1-2; D is uncertain. The CDR3 runs 12 residues. Per germline, CDR1 SEHNR and CDR2 FQNEAQ (reference sequence). The V and J ends lost 0 bases and 6 bases respectively, with 5 bases between them.

V is TRBV6-5 and J is TRBJ1-1; unclear D gene. CDR1 is MNHEY and CDR2 is SVGAGI in the germline V gene. This CDR3 comprises 13 residues. Trimming left V 8 bases short and J 3 bases short, with 13 bases between. The CDR3 nucleotides read TGTGCCAGCGCCTTGGGGAGGCACACTGAAGCTTTCTTT. This encodes CASALGRHTEAFF.

This chain uses TRBV6-5 with TRBJ1-1; 7 positions match TRBD1. CDR1 and CDR2 (germline): MNHEY, SVGAGI. V trimming: 5 bases; J trimming: 1 base; junction bases outside the gene matches: 1. The CDR3 consists of 13 residues. For the CDR3, the DNA is TGTGCCAGCAGTCGACAGGGGAACACTGAAGCTTTCTTT. Translation: CASSRQGNTEAFF.

The chain links TRBV5-4 to TRBJ2-2, with a possible D match to TRBD2 (7 bases). This CDR3 spans 14 amino acids. CDR1 is SGHNT, CDR2 YYREEE, per germline (reference sequence). Trimming stripped 7 bases from V and 4 bases from J, with 14 bases between. The CDR3 DNA reads TGTGCCAGCCGCCGGGGGGCCGGCACCGGGGAGCTGTTTTTT. It encodes CASRRGAGTGELFF.

The V call is TRBV9, the J call TRBJ1-1; no clear D. Trimming took 0 bases from V and 4 from J, leaving 7 bases between them. The length of the CDR3 is 13 residues. Germline CDR1 reads SGDLS; CDR2 reads YYNGEE. CDR3 coding DNA: TGTGCCAGCAGCGTAGGCCGGGGCACTGAAGCTTTCTTT. Translating gives CASSVGRGTEAFF.

This clone was found once. This rearrangement joins TRBV6-5 to TRBJ1-1, with D possibly being TRBD1 (5 bases). Trimming removed 6 bases from V and 4 bases from J, with 15 bases in between. There are 14 residues in the CDR3. CDR1 is MNHEY and CDR2 is SVGAGI in the germline V gene. This CDR3 reads CASRRDSGGTEAFF. CDR3 sequence (DNA): TGTGCCAGCAGACGGGACTCGGGGGGCACTGAAGCTTTCTTT.

V is TRBV27 and J is TRBJ2-7; 7 bases are a match to TRBD1. The germline V gene encodes CDR1 MNHEY and CDR2 SMNVEV (reference sequence). The V segment lost 5 bases and the J segment 1 base; nucleotides outside the gene matches: 8. The CDR3 totals 15 residues. The CDR3, as DNA: TGTGCCAGCAGTCCTATAAACAGGGGATCCTACGAGCAGTACTTC. This sequence encodes CASSPINRGSYEQYF.

V and J are TRBV18 and TRBJ2-7; perhaps TRBD1 as D (6 bases). Trimming took off 5 bases at V and 2 bases at J, with 13 bases between the two ends. The germline gives CDR1 KGHSH, CDR2 LQKENI. The CDR3 consists of 14 residues. CDR3 residues: CASSVSGQPYEQYF. The CDR3 DNA sequence: TGTGCCAGCTCAGTTAGTGGACAGCCCTACGAGCAGTACTTC.

The chain couples TRBV3-1 (or the pseudogene TRBV3-2) to TRBJ1-2; 7 nucleotides match TRBD1. The germline CDR1 and CDR2 sequences are LGHDT and YNNKEL (reference sequence). This CDR3 is 15 amino acids long. Germline trimming cut 3 bases from V and 0 bases from J; bases unmatched to any gene: 4. The CDR3 here is CASSHRQGANYGYTF. In DNA form, the CDR3 reads TGTGCCAGCAGCCACAGACAGGGAGCTAACTATGGCTACACCTTC.

The chain links TRBV29-1 to TRBJ2-5, with D possibly matching TRBD1 (6 bases). This CDR3 region has 15 residues. V lost 4 bases, J lost 5 bases, and 20 bases lay in between. From germline, CDR1 is SQVTM and CDR2 ANQGSEA. CDR3 sequence reads: CSVVPRQAPGETQYF. The CDR3 coding sequence is TGCAGCGTTGTCCCCCGACAGGCCCCCGGGGAGACCCAGTACTTC.

Comment on this clone: Other nucleotide sequences in the sample specify the same CDR3. The chain couples TRBV15 to TRBJ1-2; the D gene is possibly TRBD1 (6 bases). The CDR3 has 13 residues. Trimming removed 3 bases at V and 2 bases at J, with 7 bases between. Germline CDR1 and CDR2: LNHNV and YYDKDF (reference sequence). DNA of the CDR3: TGTGCCACCAGCAGTGGACAGAACTATGGCTACACCTTC. It translates to CATSSGQNYGYTF. Complete variable domain (other parts from reference TRBV15 and TRBJ1-2): DAMVIQNPRYQVTQFGKPVTLSCSQTLNHNVMYWYQQKSSQAPKLLFHYYDKDFNNEADTPDNFQSRRPNTSFCFLDIRSPGLGDTAMYLCATSSGQNYGYTFGSGTRLTVV.

This chain connects TRBV4-3 to TRBJ1-1, with a possible D match to TRBD1 (5 bases). The CDR3 sequence is 14 residues long. Per germline, CDR1 LGHNA and CDR2 YSLEER. The germline V and J ends were trimmed by 0 bases and 6 bases, with 11 bases remaining between them. This chain's CDR3 is CASSQDSQGSEAFF. The CDR3 nucleotides are TGCGCCAGCAGCCAAGACAGTCAGGGATCTGAAGCTTTCTTT.

This clone was observed a single time. The J gene is TRBJ2-3, the V gene TRBV9; D remains unclear. This CDR3 has 15 residues. The ends were cut back, 4 bases at V and 2 bases at J, with 14 bases in the middle. Germline V gene lookup returns CDR1 SGDLS and CDR2 YYNGEE. The CDR3 spells CASSSTRALTDTQYF. The DNA of the CDR3 is TGTGCCAGCAGCTCAACCCGGGCCCTCACAGATACGCAGTATTTT.

The rearrangement links TRBV10-3 to TRBJ2-3; 9 nucleotides match TRBD2. Germline CDR1 reads ENHRY; CDR2 reads SYGVKD. The CDR3 is 14 amino acids. Germline trimming cut 7 bases from V and 3 bases from J; bases unmatched to any gene: 5. CDR3 DNA sequence: TGTGCCATCAAGCGACTAGCGGATACAGATACGCAGTATTTT. Its translation is CAIKRLADTDTQYF.

The V call is TRBV5-4, the J call TRBJ1-1; 8 positions agree with TRBD1. The CDR3 spans 15 residues. The germline V gene has CDR1 SGHNT and CDR2 YYREEE (reference sequence). Losses at the gene ends were 4 bases for V and 4 bases for J; bases not matched to a gene: 9. CDR3 in amino acids: CASSPSRGRGTEAFF. In DNA, the CDR3 is TGTGCCAGCAGCCCCTCCAGGGGGCGAGGCACTGAAGCTTTCTTT. The complete variable domain, with remaining parts taken from reference TRBV5-4 and TRBJ1-1, reads ETGVTQSPTHLIKTRGQQVTLRCSSQSGHNTVSWYQQALGQGPQFIFQYYREEENGRGNFPPRFSGLQFPNYSSELNVNALELDDSALYLCASSPSRGRGTEAFFGQGTRLTVV.

In nucleotides, the CDR3 is TGTGCTAGTGGTTTGGCTCCCCTGGGACAGTTGCTTAGCAATCAGCCCCAGCATTTT. This encodes CASGLAPLGQLLSNQPQHF. This chain uses TRBV12-5 with TRBJ1-5, with 7 nucleotides matching TRBD1. The CDR3 spans 19 residues. Germline V gene sequence: CDR1 LGHNT, CDR2 FRNRAP. After removal of 1 base from V and 0 bases from J, the junction contained 12 bases not matched to a gene.

This chain joins TRBV7-9 and TRBJ2-7; the D call may be TRBD1 or TRBD2 (5 bases each). The V gene lost 3 bases and the J gene lost 7 bases, with 13 bases spanning the gap. Germline V gene sequence: CDR1 SEHNR, CDR2 FQNEAQ (reference sequence). The CDR3 length is 13 residues. CDR3 in amino acids: CASSLGSGTEQYF. In nucleotides, the CDR3 is TGTGCCAGCAGCTTGGGATCCGGGACGGAGCAGTACTTC.